Below, 23 T cell receptor beta chains from the same sample are listed, as sequenced in a study of read filtering for tumor transcriptome and immune sequencing. This library used about 360 ng RNA and molecular barcoded adaptors spanning alpha/delta and beta/gamma chains. TCRdb independently ran MiXCR on the reads; one entry per CDR3 protein. This sample has under 40,000 distinct CDR3 sequences, with 11% to 15% found just once. The specimen was a population of CD138-negative cells sorted from bone marrow. These receptors all come from a donor aged 40 or older with multiple myeloma.

This clonotype occurred many times. The rearrangement links TRBV12-3 or TRBV12-4 to TRBJ1-1; D remains ambiguous. The V end lost 6 bases, the J end lost 12 bases, and 20 bases lay between the germline ends. The CDR3 loop spans 13 amino acids. The CDR3 sequence is CASRLRHALASFF. Here the CDR3 DNA reads TGTGCCAGCAGGCTACGACACGCACTTGCGTCTTTCTTT.

About this clonotype: This may stem from a read error, because a much larger clone lies one nucleotide away. The chain combines TRBV20-1 with TRBJ2-5; D might be TRBD2 (6 bases). The V gene's germline CDR1 is DFQATT and CDR2 SNEGSKA (reference sequence). This CDR3 comprises 13 residues. The CDR3 sequence is CSARTTVRETRYF. The CDR3 DNA is TGCAGTGCCCGGACTACCGTTCGGGAGACCCGGTACTTC.

This clonotype appeared many times. V usage is TRBV20-1 and J usage is TRBJ1-5; 8 bases match TRBD1. Germline V gene lookup returns CDR1 DFQATT and CDR2 SNEGSKA (reference sequence). J lost 6 bases, V lost 6 bases, and 7 bases had no gene match. The CDR3 contains 13 residues. CDR3: CSARTTGVQPQHF. The CDR3, as DNA: TGCAGTGCAAGGACGACAGGGGTTCAGCCCCAGCATTTT.

Regarding this clonotype: The junction departs from germline at one end; a sequencing error may be responsible. The chain has TRBV13 and TRBJ2-1; maybe TRBD2 (6 bases). Germline lookup yields CDR1 PRHDT and CDR2 FYEKMQ (reference sequence). The CDR3 has 14 residues. CDR3 bases: TGTGCCAGCAGCTTAGGCGGGGGTTTGAGGCTCAAGATCTTC. This codes for CASSLGGGLRLKIF.

About this clonotype itself: A much more abundant neighbour one base away suggests this may be a read error. Since no conserved phenylalanine or tryptophan closes the CDR3, a read error is the likely cause. The CDR3 spells CASSEGRGWNTEAFL. The CDR3 DNA reads as TGTGCCAGCAGTGAGGGCAGGGGATGGAACACTGAAGCTTTCCTT. The chain is built from TRBV2 and TRBJ1-1; a possible D gene is TRBD1 (6 bases). Germline CDR1 and CDR2: SNHLY and FYNNEI. This CDR3 is built from 15 residues. V was pared by 3 bases and J by 1 base, with 12 bases between.

This clonotype was detected ten times or more. The junction differs from germline at one of its ends, possibly a read error. The chain combines TRBV20-1 with TRBJ2-5, with 7 nucleotides matching TRBD2. Germline values: CDR1 DFQATT, CDR2 SNEGSKA (reference sequence). The CDR3 covers 14 residues. CDR3 residues: CSARIAGSQGTQYF. The CDR3, as DNA: TGCAGTGCTAGAATAGCGGGCAGCCAAGGGACCCAGTACTTC.

The table lists this clonotype with many counts. The chain combines TRBV28 with TRBJ1-5; D perhaps matches TRBD1 (5 bases). The CDR3 sequence is 17 residues long. In germline, CDR1 is MDHEN, CDR2 SYDVKM. Between the trimmed V and J ends, which lost 5 bases and 2 bases, there was a span of 19 bases. The CDR3 DNA follows: TGTGCCAGCAGTCCGGGCCAGGGCCTCCCTGGCAATCAGCCCCAGCATTTT. It is translated as CASSPGQGLPGNQPQHF.

Ten or more counts support this clonotype. The gene calls are TRBV7-8 and TRBJ1-2; possible D gene TRBD1, 5 bases. V shed 5 bases and J shed 4 bases, with 11 bases lying between them. The CDR3 sequence is 13 residues long. Germline-derived CDR1 and CDR2 are SGHVS and FQNEAQ. Here the CDR3 DNA reads TGTGCCAGCAGCCCGGGGGGGACCTATGGCTACACCTTC. This translates into CASSPGGTYGYTF.

This clonotype was counted ten times or more. This sequence joins TRBV7-2 and TRBJ2-7; D uncertain. Germline CDR1 SGHTA, CDR2 FQGNSA. The CDR3 is 15 residues long. Trimming shortened V by 3 bases and J by 1 base, and 13 bases separated the two germline ends. The CDR3 is CASSFTTLGSYEQYF. Here the CDR3 DNA reads TGTGCCAGCAGCTTTACCACGCTTGGTTCCTACGAGCAGTACTTC.

This clonotype was recorded a few times. V is TRBV2 and J is TRBJ2-7; maybe TRBD1 (5 bases). The V and J ends lost 7 bases and 7 bases respectively, with 11 bases between them. CDR1 is SNHLY and CDR2 is FYNNEI in the germline V gene. The CDR3 runs 11 residues. The CDR3 coding sequence is TGTGCCAGCACCCAGGGTTGGGAGCAGTACTTC. It yields the protein CASTQGWEQYF.

Ten or more counts support this clonotype. This CDR3 reads CSAMQVGPDGYTF. The CDR3 region has the DNA TGCAGTGCTATGCAGGTGGGGCCGGATGGCTACACCTTC. The chain uses TRBV20-1 and TRBJ1-2, with D possibly matching TRBD1 (5 bases). CDR1 and CDR2 (germline): DFQATT, SNEGSKA (reference sequence). The CDR3 is made up of 13 amino acids. Trimming took 4 bases from V and 6 from J, leaving 15 bases between them.

The rearrangement links TRBV13 to TRBJ1-5; the D gene is possibly TRBD1 (6 bases). This CDR3 is built from 14 residues. Trimming pared 3 bases from V and 0 bases from J, leaving 6 bases between. The germline gives CDR1 PRHDT, CDR2 FYEKMQ (reference sequence). CDR3 nucleotides: TGTGCCAGCAGCTTCAGGGGTAGCAATCAGCCCCAGCATTTT. As protein: CASSFRGSNQPQHF.

This clonotype has ten or more counts. The chain has TRBV12-3 or TRBV12-4 and TRBJ2-1, with D tentatively TRBD1 or TRBD2 (5 bases each). Trimming left V 5 bases short and J 0 bases short, with 14 bases between. The CDR3 runs 16 residues. The CDR3 DNA reads as TGTGCCAGCAGTCCGGTGGCAGGGAGCTCCTACAATGAGCAGTTCTTC. Its protein is CASSPVAGSSYNEQFF.

This clonotype showed up many times. The chain uses TRBV10-3 and TRBJ2-5; the D gene is possibly TRBD1 (6 bases). The CDR3 has 13 amino acids. CDR1 and CDR2 (germline): ENHRY, SYGVKD. The CDR3 region is CAILRGRGETQYF. CDR3 nucleotides: TGTGCGATCCTCAGGGGACGGGGAGAGACCCAGTACTTC.

There are many counts of this clonotype. The rearrangement links TRBV5-1 to TRBJ2-5; D may be TRBD2 (5 bases). The ends were cut back, 0 bases at V and 5 bases at J, with 14 bases in the middle. The CDR3 extends over 15 amino acids. Germline loops: CDR1 SGHRS, CDR2 YFSETQ. The CDR3 region is CASSLDHRGRETQYF. The DNA for the CDR3 is TGCGCCAGCAGCTTGGACCACAGAGGGCGGGAGACCCAGTACTTC.

V and J are TRBV7-9 and TRBJ2-5, with D possibly TRBD1 on 6 matching bases. The CDR3 sequence is 13 residues long. Germline CDR1 and CDR2: SEHNR and FQNEAQ (reference sequence). The germline V and J ends were trimmed by 5 bases and 1 base, with 8 bases remaining between them. CDR3 amino acids: CASSRTAQETQYF. Here the CDR3 DNA reads TGTGCCAGCAGCCGGACAGCCCAAGAGACCCAGTACTTC. Filled out from reference TRBV7-9 and TRBJ2-5, the complete variable domain reads DTGVSQNPRHKITKRGQNVTFRCDPISEHNRLYWYRQTLGQGPEFLTYFQNEAQLEKSRLLSDRFSAERPKGSFSTLEIQRTEQGDSAMYLCASSRTAQETQYFGPGTRLLVL.

Worth noting for this clonotype: Given a much more abundant clone one base away, this may be a read error. This chain joins TRBV5-1 and TRBJ2-1; 10 positions agree with TRBD2. Germline V lookup: CDR1 SGHRS, CDR2 YFSETQ. CDR3 length: 16 residues. With 0 bases clipped from V and 4 bases from J, the junction kept 4 bases outside the gene matches. The CDR3 sequence: CASSLAELAGYNEQFF. CDR3 nucleotide sequence: TGCGCCAGCAGCTTGGCCGAACTAGCGGGGTACAATGAGCAGTTCTTC.

This clonotype is judged large (0.1 to 1%). This chain joins TRBV5-4 and TRBJ2-7; 13 bases line up with TRBD2. Germline V gene sequence: CDR1 SGHNT, CDR2 YYREEE (reference sequence). This CDR3 has 17 residues. Germline trimming cut 0 bases from V and 4 bases from J; bases unmatched to any gene: 7. CDR3 in amino acids: CASSLEPTSGGAYEQYF. In DNA form, the CDR3 reads TGTGCCAGCAGCTTGGAACCAACTAGCGGGGGGGCGTACGAGCAGTACTTC.

This clonotype was recorded many times. V is TRBV7-9 and J is TRBJ2-3; TRBD2 aligns across 7 bases. The germline V gene has CDR1 SEHNR and CDR2 FQNEAQ (reference sequence). There are 17 residues in the CDR3. Trimming cost V 5 bases and J 5 bases; bases outside gene matches: 16. DNA for the CDR3: TGTGCCAGCAGCCCAAGGGACTATCCGGGGTTAAAAGATACGCAGTATTTT. Translated, it gives CASSPRDYPGLKDTQYF. The whole variable domain, remainder taken from reference TRBV7-9 and TRBJ2-3, is DTGVSQNPRHKITKRGQNVTFRCDPISEHNRLYWYRQTLGQGPEFLTYFQNEAQLEKSRLLSDRFSAERPKGSFSTLEIQRTEQGDSAMYLCASSPRDYPGLKDTQYFGPGTRLTVL.

This clonotype was detected ten times or more. The chain has TRBV7-9 and TRBJ2-5; no reliable D call. Germline lookup yields CDR1 SEHNR and CDR2 FQNEAQ (reference sequence). Trimming left V 5 bases short and J 0 bases short, with 4 bases between. The CDR3 runs to 12 residues. The CDR3 reads CASSPYQETQYF. The CDR3 DNA reads TGTGCCAGCAGCCCGTACCAAGAGACCCAGTACTTC. Supplemented by reference TRBV7-9 and TRBJ2-5, the full variable domain reads DTGVSQNPRHKITKRGQNVTFRCDPISEHNRLYWYRQTLGQGPEFLTYFQNEAQLEKSRLLSDRFSAERPKGSFSTLEIQRTEQGDSAMYLCASSPYQETQYFGPGTRLLVL.

This clonotype was seen a few times. This may be a read error: a much more frequent sequence differs by one nucleotide. This CDR3 is missing its conserved last phenylalanine or tryptophan, likely due to a read error. The chain joins TRBV20-1 to TRBJ1-1, with D possibly TRBD1 on 6 matching bases. Trimming cost V 1 base and J 5 bases, with 8 bases left between them. Germline V lookup: CDR1 DFQATT, CDR2 SNEGSKA (reference sequence). The length of the CDR3 is 12 residues. In DNA form, the CDR3 reads TGCAGTGCTAGAGTAGGGGGAACTGAAGCTTTCTAT. Translated: CSARVGGTEAFY.

This clonotype was detected many times. The chain employs TRBV30 and TRBJ1-2; TRBD1 matches 7 bases. CDR3 length equals 14 residues. The germline V gene encodes CDR1 GTSNPN and CDR2 SVGIG (reference sequence). V lost 0 bases, J lost 7 bases, and 8 bases stayed unmatched. CDR3 nucleotide sequence: TGTGCCTGGAGTGTCCCGGACAGGTTCTTTGGCTACACCTTC. Translating it yields CAWSVPDRFFGYTF. The whole variable domain, remainder taken from reference TRBV30 and TRBJ1-2, is SQTIHQWPATLVQPVGSPLSLECTVEGTSNPNLYWYRQAAGRGLQLLFYSVGIGQISSEVPQNLSASRPQDRQFILSSKKLLLSDSGFYLCAWSVPDRFFGYTFGSGTRLTVV.

As concerns this clonotype: At one boundary the junction diverges from the germline segment, which might be a read error. V gene TRBV20-1 combines with J gene TRBJ1-1; D call uncertain. This CDR3 has 13 amino acids. In germline, CDR1 is DFQATT, CDR2 SNEGSKA (reference sequence). DNA of the CDR3: TGTAGAGCTTTCATGGAGATTGGTACTGAAGCTTTCTTT. This encodes CRAFMEIGTEAFF.